This T cell receptor beta chain emerged from a study of CD8 T cells in Susac syndrome. An input of 0.5 to 1 ug of RNA was subjected to reverse transcription using random hexamers. TCRdb called the immunoSEQ multiplex PCR reads again in MiXCR, with one record for every CDR3 protein. The table records 100,000 or so distinct CDR3 sequences, around 92% of them present only once. Trimming removed 4 bases from V and 9 bases from J, with 16 bases in between. This CDR3 is built from 14 residues. CDR1 SGHVS and CDR2 FQNEAQ come from the germline V gene. Sequenced input: CD8+ T cells from PBMCs. This chain links TRBV7-8 with TRBJ2-1; D might be TRBD1 or TRBD2, each matching 5 bases. The receptor's source is a human donor in good health. Here the CDR3 DNA reads TGTGCCAGCAGCTCCCCTTATAGAGGGGCTGAGCAGTTCTTC. Translating gives CASSSPYRGAEQFF.